The clone carrying this T cell receptor (beta chain) was seen only a few times. Antigen specificity is unknown. Fresh peripheral blood, 9.5 to 10 ml of it, supplied the PBMCs. The data are from a study of T cells in Graves' hyperthyroidism and ophthalmopathy. On the study more broadly: Any treatment followed the collection of peripheral blood at initial diagnosis.

The germline CDR1 and CDR2 sequences are MGHRA and YSYEKL. This CDR3 is built from 17 residues. V shed 1 base and J 7 bases; nucleotides not matched to a gene: 13. Amplification of TCR beta CDR3 regions used RNA as the template. Primed by the HTBI set, a first-round RT-PCR was run on the TCR CDR3. TCRdb processed the multiplex PCR reads anew with MiXCR; each CDR3 protein has one entry. In the table there are hundreds of thousands of distinct CDR3 sequences, 11% to 15% of which are singletons. Study-wide results and limits: The model foresaw ophthalmopathy a median 6.5 months prior to onset.

What was sequenced was blood. The sequence was collected from a woman between 18 and 30 years old with Graves' hyperthyroidism. The V and J genes are TRBV4-1 and TRBJ1-5; TRBD1 agrees at 7 bases. CDR3 loop: CASSQGLRGRLRQPQHF. The CDR3 region has the DNA TGCGCCAGCAGCCAAGGACTGAGGGGGCGATTAAGACAGCCCCAGCATTTT.